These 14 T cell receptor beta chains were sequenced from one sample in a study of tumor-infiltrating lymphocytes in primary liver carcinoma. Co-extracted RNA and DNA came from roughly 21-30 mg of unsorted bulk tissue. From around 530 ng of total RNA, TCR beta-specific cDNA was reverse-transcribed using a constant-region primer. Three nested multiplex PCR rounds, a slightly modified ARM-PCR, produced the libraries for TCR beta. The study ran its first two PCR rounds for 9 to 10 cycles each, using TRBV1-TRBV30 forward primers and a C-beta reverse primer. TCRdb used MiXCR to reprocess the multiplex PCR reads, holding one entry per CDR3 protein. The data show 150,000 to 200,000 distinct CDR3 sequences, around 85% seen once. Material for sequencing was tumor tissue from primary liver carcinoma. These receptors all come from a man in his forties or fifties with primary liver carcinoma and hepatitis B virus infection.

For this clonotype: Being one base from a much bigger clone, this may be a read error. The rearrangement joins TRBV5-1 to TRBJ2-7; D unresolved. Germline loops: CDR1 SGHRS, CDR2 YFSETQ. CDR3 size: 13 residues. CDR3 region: CTSSLVTSYEQYF. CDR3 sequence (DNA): TGCACCAGCAGCTTGGTGACGTCCTACGAGCAGTACTTC.

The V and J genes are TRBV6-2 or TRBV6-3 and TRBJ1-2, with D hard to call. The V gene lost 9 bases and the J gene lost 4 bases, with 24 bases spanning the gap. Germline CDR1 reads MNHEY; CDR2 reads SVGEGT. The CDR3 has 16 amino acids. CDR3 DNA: TGTGCCAGTGGTCAGAGCGGAGCCTTTACATTCTATGGCTACACCTTC. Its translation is CASGQSGAFTFYGYTF.

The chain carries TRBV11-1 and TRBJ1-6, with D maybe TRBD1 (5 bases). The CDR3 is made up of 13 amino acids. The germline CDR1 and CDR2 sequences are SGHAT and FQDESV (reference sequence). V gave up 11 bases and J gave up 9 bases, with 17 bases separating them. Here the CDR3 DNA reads TGTGCCTACAGCCGGACAATGGTTTCACCCCTCCACTTT. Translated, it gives CAYSRTMVSPLHF.

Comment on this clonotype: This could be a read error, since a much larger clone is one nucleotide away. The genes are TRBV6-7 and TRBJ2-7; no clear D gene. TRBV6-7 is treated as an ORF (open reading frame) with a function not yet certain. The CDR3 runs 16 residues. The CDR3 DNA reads TGTGCCAGCAGTAAGGACCCGCGGAGCCGGGCCTACGGGCAGTACTTC. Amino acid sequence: CASSKDPRSRAYGQYF.

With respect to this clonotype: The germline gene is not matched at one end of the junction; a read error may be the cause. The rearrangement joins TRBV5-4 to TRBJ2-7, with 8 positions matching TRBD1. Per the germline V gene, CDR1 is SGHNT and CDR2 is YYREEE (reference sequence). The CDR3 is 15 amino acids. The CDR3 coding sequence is TGTGCCAGCACCTTGACGGGACAGGATCCATACGAGCAGTACTTC. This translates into CASTLTGQDPYEQYF.

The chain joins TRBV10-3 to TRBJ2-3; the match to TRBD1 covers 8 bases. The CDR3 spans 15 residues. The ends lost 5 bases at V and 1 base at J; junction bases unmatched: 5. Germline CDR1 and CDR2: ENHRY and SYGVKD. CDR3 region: CAISTVRGRTDTQYF. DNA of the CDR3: TGTGCCATCAGTACTGTCAGGGGGCGCACAGATACGCAGTATTTT.

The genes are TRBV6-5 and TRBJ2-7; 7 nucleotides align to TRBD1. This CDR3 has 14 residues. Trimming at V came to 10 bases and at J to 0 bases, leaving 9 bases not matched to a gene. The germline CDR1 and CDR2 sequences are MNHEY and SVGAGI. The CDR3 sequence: CAIRQTGTSYEQYF. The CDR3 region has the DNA TGTGCCATCAGACAGACAGGGACCTCCTACGAGCAGTACTTC.

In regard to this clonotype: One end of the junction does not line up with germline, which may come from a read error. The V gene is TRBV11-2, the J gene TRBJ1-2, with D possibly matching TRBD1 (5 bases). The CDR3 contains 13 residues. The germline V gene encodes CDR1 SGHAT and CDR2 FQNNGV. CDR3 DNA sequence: TGTACTAGGACCGACAGCTTTAACTATTGCTACACCTTC. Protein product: CTRTDSFNYCYTF. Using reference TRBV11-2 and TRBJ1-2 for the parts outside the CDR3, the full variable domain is EAGVAQSPRYKIIEKRQSVAFWCNPISGHATLYWYQQILGQGPKLLIQFQNNGVVDDSQLPKDRFSAERLKGVDSTLKIQPAKLEDSAVYLCTRTDSFNYCYTFGSGTRLTVV.

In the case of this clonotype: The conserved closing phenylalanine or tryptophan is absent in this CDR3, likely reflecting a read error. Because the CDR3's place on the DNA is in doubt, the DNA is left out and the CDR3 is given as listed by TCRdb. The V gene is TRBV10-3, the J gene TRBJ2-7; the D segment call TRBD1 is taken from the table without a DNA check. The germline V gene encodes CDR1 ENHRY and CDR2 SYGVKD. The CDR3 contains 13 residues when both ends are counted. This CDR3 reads CATRDSQAYELYL.

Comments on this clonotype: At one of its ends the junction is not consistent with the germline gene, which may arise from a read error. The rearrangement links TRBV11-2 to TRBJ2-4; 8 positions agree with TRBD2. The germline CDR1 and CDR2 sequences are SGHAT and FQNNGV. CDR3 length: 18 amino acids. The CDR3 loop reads CASSSPGLVGVAKNIQYF. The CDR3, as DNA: TGTGCCAGCAGCTCACCGGGACTAGTGGGAGTAGCCAAAAACATTCAGTATTTC.

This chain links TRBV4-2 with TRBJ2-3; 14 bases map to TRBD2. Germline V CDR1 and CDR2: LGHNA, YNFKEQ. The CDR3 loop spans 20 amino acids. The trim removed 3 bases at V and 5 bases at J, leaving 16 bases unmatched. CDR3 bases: TGTGCCAGCAGCCATCTCCAAGGGACTAGCGGGAGCGAACGCATAGATACGCAGTATTTT. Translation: CASSHLQGTSGSERIDTQYF.

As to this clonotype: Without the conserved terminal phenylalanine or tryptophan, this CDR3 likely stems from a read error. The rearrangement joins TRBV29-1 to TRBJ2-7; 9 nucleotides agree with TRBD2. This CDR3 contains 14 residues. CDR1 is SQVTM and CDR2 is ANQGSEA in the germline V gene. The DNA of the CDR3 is TGCAGTGTTGCCCCGGGACTAGCCTCTCGAGAGCAGTACTTA. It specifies CSVAPGLASREQYL.

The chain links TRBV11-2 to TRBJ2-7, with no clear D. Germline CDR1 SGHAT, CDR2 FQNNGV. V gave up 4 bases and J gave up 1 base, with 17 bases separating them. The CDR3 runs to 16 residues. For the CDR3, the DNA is TGTGCCAGCAGCTCAGTCATGGAGATGGGGTCCTACGAGCAGTACTTC. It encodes CASSSVMEMGSYEQYF.

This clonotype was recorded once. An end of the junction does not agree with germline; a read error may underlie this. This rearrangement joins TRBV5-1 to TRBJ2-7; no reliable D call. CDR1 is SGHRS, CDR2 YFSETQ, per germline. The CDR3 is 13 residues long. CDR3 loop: CASSLGLEYEQYF. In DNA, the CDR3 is TGCGCCAGCAGCTTGGGGCTGGAGTACGAGCAGTATTTC.